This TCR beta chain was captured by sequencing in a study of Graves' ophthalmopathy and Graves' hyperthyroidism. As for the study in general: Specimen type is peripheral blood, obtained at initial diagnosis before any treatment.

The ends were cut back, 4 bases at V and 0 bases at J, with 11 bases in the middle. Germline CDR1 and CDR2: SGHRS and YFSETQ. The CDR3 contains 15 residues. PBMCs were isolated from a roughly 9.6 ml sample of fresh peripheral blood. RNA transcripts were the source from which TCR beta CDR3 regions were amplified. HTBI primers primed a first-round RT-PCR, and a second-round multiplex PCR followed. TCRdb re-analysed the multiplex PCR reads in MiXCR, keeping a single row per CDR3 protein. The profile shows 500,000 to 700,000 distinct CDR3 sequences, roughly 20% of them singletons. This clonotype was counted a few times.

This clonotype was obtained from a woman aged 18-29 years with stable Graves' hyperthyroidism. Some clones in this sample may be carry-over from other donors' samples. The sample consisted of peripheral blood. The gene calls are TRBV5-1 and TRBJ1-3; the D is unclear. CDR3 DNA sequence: TGCGCCAGCAGCGATTGCTATTACTCTGGAAACACCATATATTTT. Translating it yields CASSDCYYSGNTIYF.